This TCR beta chain was captured by sequencing in a study of shared clonotypes between healthy human individuals. Study results and caveats: Non-shared clonotypes displayed generation probabilities falling below those of clonotypes present in all four donors. Few donors limited the genetic and exposure-history diversity represented.

The CDR3 has 16 residues. Per germline, CDR1 MGHRA and CDR2 YSYEKL. V shed 4 bases and J shed 0 bases, with 15 bases lying between them. A word on this clone: The antigen is not known.

Clones were read by immunoSEQ multiplex PCR, and TCRdb kept only the in-frame ones, dropping some. The sample holds 180,000 or so clones, over 80% seen once. Sequenced sample: naive CD4+ T cells sorted from blood. Noted subset: CD45RA+ positively selected. This chain joins TRBV4-1 and TRBJ1-1; D is uncertain. This receptor was taken from a woman aged 25 to 39 in good health. CDR3 DNA sequence: TGCGCCAGCAGCCGAAAACTGCAGGTCATGAACACTGAAGCTTTCTTT. It yields the protein CASSRKLQVMNTEAFF.